This TCR beta chain was retrieved from a study of patients and donors after allogeneic stem cell transplantation. V was clipped by 4 bases and J by 2 bases; unmatched bases: 7. This CDR3 spans 16 amino acids. Germline V gene sequence: CDR1 KGHDR, CDR2 SFDVKD. TCRdb processed the RT-PCR reads anew with MiXCR; each CDR3 protein has one entry. The table records roughly 940,000 distinct CDR3 sequences, about a sixth of them present only once. This sequence was found in a human donor who was either an allogeneic HSCT recipient or a stem cell or donor lymphocyte infusion donor (not recorded which). It is not recorded whose cells these are; they may come from a transplant donor. The chain joins TRBV24-1 to TRBJ2-3, with TRBD2 matching 8 bases. Sequencing used blood, either unsorted or a sorted T cell fraction (not recorded which). The CDR3 sequence is CATSETSVRTTDTQYF. In DNA, the CDR3 is TGTGCCACCAGTGAGACTAGCGTGAGAACCACAGATACGCAGTATTTT.